This TCR beta chain was sequenced for a study of blood T cells in healthy people across ages. Study conclusions and caveats: As naive T cell percentage varied, TCR beta diversity correlated strongly with it.

It was with a sample-barcoded 5' primer and a J-beta primer mix that a second PCR of roughly 7 to 12 cycles was run. One entry per CDR3 protein, called by TCRdb with MiXCR from the 5' RACE reads. Among hundreds of thousands of distinct CDR3 sequences listed, roughly 64% were seen once. The CDR3 length is 14 residues. Trimming cost V 4 bases and J 8 bases, with 18 bases left between them. From germline, CDR1 is GTSNPN and CDR2 SVGIG (reference sequence). About this clonotype itself: Its matching antigen is unknown.

The source material was blood. The J gene is TRBJ2-1, the V gene TRBV30; D may match TRBD1 or TRBD2 (5 bases each). The source is a man aged 30-40 years in good health. The CDR3 is CAWTGGSWDDEQFF. The CDR3 DNA reads as TGTGCCTGGACGGGTGGGTCCTGGGACGATGAGCAGTTCTTC.